One and the same sample provided the 19 T cell receptor beta chains below, sequenced in a study of regulatory T cells in long-lasting Graves disease. Sample time point: newly diagnosed GD, antithyroid drugs for less than 3 months. The authors made the TCR library using RNA they extracted from PBMCs. CDR3-region Arm-PCR and iRepertoire HTBI primers produced the TCR beta libraries. TCRdb itself ran the multiplex PCR reads through MiXCR, one entry per CDR3 protein. The top ten hold approximately 17% of the sample, which has a few hundred thousand distinct CDR3 sequences, approximately 10% seen once. These data were likewise used in another study, on T cells in Graves' hyperthyroidism and ophthalmopathy.

Sequenced material: peripheral blood mononuclear cells (PBMCs), taken at new diagnosis, from a patient treated with antithyroid drugs. The receptors stem from a woman between 18 and 29 years old with Graves disease.

Remarks on this clonotype: It may be a read error: a sequence one base away is much more abundant. The chain has TRBV11-2 and TRBJ1-1, with a tentative D call TRBD1 (6 bases). CDR1 is SGHAT and CDR2 is FQNNGV in the germline V gene. The CDR3 spans 14 residues. CDR3 in DNA: TGTGTCAGCAGCCCGGGACAAGTCGGCACTGAAGCTTTCTTT. Its protein product is CVSSPGQVGTEAFF.

Concerning this clonotype: One base away lies a much larger clone, so this may be a sequencing read error. The rearrangement joins TRBV29-1 to TRBJ1-2; 7 nucleotides match TRBD1. The germline gives CDR1 SQVTM, CDR2 ANQGSEA. The CDR3 contains 17 residues. CDR3 loop: CSVDRVGDRSFNYGHTF. As DNA, the CDR3 is TGCAGCGTTGATCGTGTGGGGGACAGATCCTTTAACTATGGCCACACCTTC.

This chain links TRBV25-1 with TRBJ2-7; 10 bases are shared with TRBD1. Germline V gives CDR1 MGHDK, CDR2 SYGVNS. This CDR3 comprises 12 residues. After removal of 7 bases from V and 5 bases from J, the junction contained 2 bases not matched to a gene. Here the CDR3 reads CASTGTGDEQYF. CDR3 in DNA: TGTGCCAGCACCGGGACAGGGGACGAGCAGTACTTC.

This chain's CDR3 is CASSQDLGTVGGLFF. The CDR3, as DNA: TGCGCCAGCAGCCAAGACCTTGGGACAGTCGGTGGACTGTTTTTT. The chain carries TRBV4-1 and TRBJ1-4; 7 bases fit TRBD1. Germline loops: CDR1 MGHRA, CDR2 YSYEKL. CDR3 length: 15 residues. Germline trimming cut 0 bases from V and 13 bases from J; bases unmatched to any gene: 11.

Ten or more counts support this clonotype. Written as DNA, the CDR3 is TGTGCCAGCAGCCAAGAAAGTAGTGGAGGTAACTATGGCTACACCTTC. It is translated as CASSQESSGGNYGYTF. The chain employs TRBV3-1 and TRBJ1-2; D is undetermined. Trimming took off 0 bases at V and 1 base at J, with 12 bases between the two ends. Germline CDR1 and CDR2: LGHDT and YNNKEL (reference sequence). CDR3 size: 16 residues. Supplemented by reference TRBV3-1 and TRBJ1-2, the full variable domain reads DTAVSQTPKYLVTQMGNDKSIKCEQNLGHDTMYWYKQDSKKFLKIMFSYNNKELIINETVPNRFSPKSPDKAHLNLHINSLELGDSAVYFCASSQESSGGNYGYTFGSGTRLTVV.

At least ten counts were recorded for this clonotype. The genes are TRBV12-3 or TRBV12-4 and TRBJ2-7; D might be TRBD1 (6 bases). Trimming pared 3 bases from V and 3 bases from J, leaving 12 bases between. This CDR3 is built from 14 residues. CDR3: CASSFSGQDYEQYF. The CDR3 coding sequence is TGTGCCAGCAGTTTTTCGGGACAAGACTACGAGCAGTACTTC.

The rearrangement uses TRBV5-1 and TRBJ1-2; tentative D call: TRBD1 (5 bases). The ends were cut back, 0 bases at V and 5 bases at J, with 14 bases in the middle. This CDR3 region has 15 residues. In germline, CDR1 is SGHRS, CDR2 YFSETQ. CDR3 loop: CASSLAGRDRYGYTF. CDR3 DNA: TGCGCCAGCAGCTTGGCGGGCAGGGATCGGTATGGCTACACCTTC.

This rearrangement joins TRBV10-3 to TRBJ2-7; D not certain. The CDR3 has 14 amino acids. Between the trimmed V and J ends, which lost 0 bases and 3 bases, there was a span of 9 bases. Germline assignment: CDR1 ENHRY and CDR2 SYGVKD. CDR3 sequence reads: CAISESGIYYEQYV. The CDR3 DNA sequence: TGTGCCATCAGTGAGTCAGGGATCTACTACGAGCAGTACGTC.

This sequence joins TRBV6-2 or TRBV6-3 and TRBJ2-1; 8 nucleotides match TRBD2. CDR1 MNHEY and CDR2 SVGEGT come from the germline V gene. This CDR3 comprises 18 residues. V was pared by 3 bases and J by 1 base, with 11 bases of the junction left unmatched. The CDR3 DNA reads TGTGCCAGCAGTTATAGTTTTCGGGAGGGCGGGTCCTACAATGAGCAGTTCTTC. Protein: CASSYSFREGGSYNEQFF.

Ten or more counts support this clonotype. This rearrangement joins TRBV11-2 to TRBJ1-1; D uncertain. CDR1 SGHAT and CDR2 FQNNGV come from the germline V gene. This CDR3 has 14 amino acids. V gave up 1 base and J gave up 5 bases, with 11 bases separating them. CDR3 sequence (DNA): TGTGCCAGCAGCTTAGGGCGGATTGGTACTGAAGCTTTCTTT. This encodes CASSLGRIGTEAFF. Full variable domain (rest looked up from reference TRBV11-2 and TRBJ1-1): EAGVAQSPRYKIIEKRQSVAFWCNPISGHATLYWYQQILGQGPKLLIQFQNNGVVDDSQLPKDRFSAERLKGVDSTLKIQPAKLEDSAVYLCASSLGRIGTEAFFGQGTRLTVV.

There are a few counts of this clonotype. The rearrangement links TRBV6-1 to TRBJ1-2; D is unresolved. The V gene lost 2 bases and the J gene lost 5 bases, with 9 bases spanning the gap. The CDR3 runs 13 residues. The V gene's germline CDR1 is MNHNS and CDR2 SASEGT. CDR3 loop: CASSEKAPYGYTF. The CDR3 DNA reads as TGTGCCAGCAGTGAAAAGGCCCCGTATGGCTACACCTTC.

The J gene is TRBJ2-4, the V gene TRBV19; a weak D match, TRBD2 (5 bases). Trimming cost V 3 bases and J 9 bases, with 12 bases left between them. The V gene's germline CDR1 is LNHDA and CDR2 SQIVND (reference sequence). This CDR3 is built from 13 residues. The CDR3 reads CASSMGLRAIQYF. In DNA, the CDR3 is TGTGCCAGTAGTATGGGTCTGAGGGCCATTCAGTACTTC. The whole variable domain, filled in from reference TRBV19 and TRBJ2-4, reads DGGITQSPKYLFRKEGQNVTLSCEQNLNHDAMYWYRQDPGQGLRLIYYSQIVNDFQKGDIAEGYSVSREKKESFPLTVTSAQKNPTAFYLCASSMGLRAIQYFGAGTRLSVL.

The table lists this clonotype with a count of one. A much larger clonotype is one base distant, so this may be a read error. The CDR3 nucleotides read TGTGCCAGCGGTGGCGCGACAGGGGTTTTCGACACTGAAGCTTTCTTT. It encodes CASGGATGVFDTEAFF. This chain uses TRBV6-1 with TRBJ1-1, with TRBD1 matching 8 bases. CDR1 and CDR2 from the germline V gene are MNHNS and SASEGT. With V trimmed by 8 bases and J by 3 bases, 14 bases remained unmatched. This CDR3 contains 16 residues.

This clonotype appeared many times. This chain connects TRBV20-1 to TRBJ1-1; 9 bases line up with TRBD1. The trim removed 5 bases at V and 10 bases at J, leaving 5 bases unmatched. CDR1 is DFQATT, CDR2 SNEGSKA, per germline (reference sequence). The length of the CDR3 is 11 residues. CDR3 coding DNA: TGCAGTGCTGCTAGGACAGGGGTAGCTTTCTTT. This gives the protein CSAARTGVAFF.

This clonotype was seen at least ten times. The gene calls are TRBV7-3 and TRBJ2-3; D unresolved. Between the trimmed V and J ends, which lost 2 bases and 10 bases, there was a span of 13 bases. Per the germline V gene, CDR1 is SGHTA and CDR2 is FQGTGA. This CDR3 comprises 13 residues. The chain's CDR3 is CASSLELWDAQYF. The CDR3, as DNA: TGTGCCAGCAGCTTAGAACTCTGGGATGCGCAGTATTTT.

This clonotype was picked up many times. The chain uses TRBV20-1 and TRBJ1-2, with TRBD1 matching over 8 bases. CDR3 length equals 16 residues. V was pared by 3 bases and J by 1 base, with 10 bases of the junction left unmatched. Germline V lookup: CDR1 DFQATT, CDR2 SNEGSKA (reference sequence). CDR3 sequence: CSASPMDRDGNYGYTF. CDR3 nucleotides: TGCAGTGCTAGCCCTATGGACAGGGACGGTAACTATGGCTACACCTTC.

This clonotype was observed at least ten times. At one end, the junction sequence differs from germline, possibly due to a read error. This chain connects TRBV7-2 to TRBJ2-5; D unclear. The CDR3 loop spans 13 amino acids. Germline lookup yields CDR1 SGHTA and CDR2 FQGNSA. CDR3 in amino acids: CASSLVVQETQYF. CDR3 in DNA: TGCGCCAGCAGCTTGGTAGTCCAAGAGACCCAGTACTTC. Supplemented by reference TRBV7-2 and TRBJ2-5, the full variable domain reads GAGVSQSPSNKVTEKGKDVELRCDPISGHTALYWYRQSLGQGLEFLIYFQGNSAPDKSGLPSDRFSAERTGGSVSTLTIQRTQQEDSAVYLCASSLVVQETQYFGPGTRLLVL.

This clonotype was seen at least ten times. The chain carries TRBV28 and TRBJ1-1; D not certain. CDR1 is MDHEN and CDR2 is SYDVKM in the germline V gene. V was pared by 1 base and J by 7 bases, with 7 bases between. The CDR3 extends over 12 amino acids. The CDR3 reads CASSLSRGEAFF. DNA of the CDR3: TGTGCCAGCAGTTTATCACGGGGTGAAGCTTTCTTT.

The chain is built from TRBV18 and TRBJ2-1; 9 nucleotides align to TRBD2. V gave up 3 bases and J gave up 5 bases; unmatched junction bases: 14. The germline CDR1 and CDR2 sequences are KGHSH and LQKENI. This CDR3 has 18 residues. The CDR3 bases are TGTGCCAGCTCACCGGGTCTGAGCGGGAGGAATAGTAACAATGAGCAGTTCTTC. Amino acids: CASSPGLSGRNSNNEQFF.